A single sample gave rise to the 3 T cell receptor beta chains below, sequenced in a study of shared clonotypes between healthy human individuals. Generated by immunoSEQ multiplex PCR, the TCRdb table keeps only in-frame clones and is missing some. The sample has roughly 2.4 million clones, approximately 95% seen once; the top ten hold roughly 0.13%. The sample taken for sequencing was naive CD4+ T cells sorted from blood. The subset was: CD45RA+ positively selected. The receptors were gathered from a man in his late teens or twenties in good health.

The chain employs TRBV25-1 and TRBJ1-4, with D perhaps TRBD1 (5 bases). The CDR3 has 15 residues. Per the germline V gene, CDR1 is MGHDK and CDR2 is SYGVNS. Deletions cut 6 bases from V and 3 bases from J, with 14 bases between. The CDR3 loop reads CASRHPGGSNEKLFF. The CDR3 bases are TGTGCCAGCAGGCATCCGGGGGGATCTAATGAAAAACTGTTTTTT.

This rearrangement joins TRBV5-1 to TRBJ2-5; 9 bases line up with TRBD2. Per the germline V gene, CDR1 is SGHRS and CDR2 is YFSETQ. Losses at the gene ends were 2 bases for V and 0 bases for J; bases not matched to a gene: 5. This CDR3 spans 16 amino acids. The CDR3 protein is CASSFFPSGDQETQYF. CDR3 in DNA: TGCGCCAGCAGCTTCTTCCCTAGCGGGGACCAAGAGACCCAGTACTTC.

To note about this clone: Other DNA variants within this sample encode the same CDR3. The V and J genes are TRBV6-5 and TRBJ1-1; tentative D call: TRBD1 (6 bases). With 6 bases removed from V and 4 bases from J, the gap between germline ends came to 6 bases. Per germline, CDR1 MNHEY and CDR2 SVGAGI. CDR3 length equals 11 residues. The CDR3 sequence: CASRQGTEAFF. The CDR3 DNA reads TGTGCCAGCAGACAGGGCACTGAAGCTTTCTTT.